These 24 T cell receptor beta chains share one sample of origin, sequenced in a study of blood T cell repertoires in COVID-19. Profiled with immunoSEQ multiplex PCR; TCRdb holds only in-frame clones, not every one. The sample shows approximately 140,000 clones, approximately 80% of them seen only once. The sequenced sample consisted of peripheral blood. The receptors stem from a woman older than 75 in a cohort sampled during active or convalescent COVID-19.

The chain employs TRBV2 and TRBJ1-4; no clear D gene. In germline, CDR1 is SNHLY, CDR2 FYNNEI. CDR3 length: 14 amino acids. Trimming shortened V by 3 bases and J by 10 bases, and 15 bases separated the two germline ends. CDR3 DNA: TGTGCCAGCAGTGATTTTGGCGGGGTTGGAAAACTGTTTTTT. Translation: CASSDFGGVGKLFF.

The chain employs TRBV4-1 and TRBJ1-1; no firm D call. The CDR3 spans 15 residues. Trimming removed 1 base from V and 1 base from J, with 10 bases in between. Germline CDR1 and CDR2: MGHRA and YSYEKL. This chain's CDR3 is CASSQVHTPNTEAFF. The CDR3, as DNA: TGCGCCAGCAGCCAAGTCCACACACCGAACACTGAAGCTTTCTTT.

As concerns this clone: Within the sample, other DNA sequences also encode this same CDR3. This chain joins TRBV11-2 and TRBJ1-1; TRBD1 is a possible D gene (5 bases). CDR3 length: 13 residues. V dropped 2 bases and J dropped 3 bases, with 7 bases sitting between them. Germline CDR1 is SGHAT and CDR2 is FQNNGV. CDR3 in amino acids: CASSLQGYTEAFF. The CDR3 DNA sequence: TGTGCCAGCAGCTTACAGGGTTACACTGAAGCTTTCTTT.

This clone was recorded once. This chain joins TRBV23-1 and TRBJ2-1, with 10 bases matching TRBD1. Being an ORF, TRBV23-1 has a function that is uncertain. The CDR3 length is 16 residues. Losses at the gene ends were 5 bases for V and 4 bases for J; bases not matched to a gene: 8. CDR3 sequence reads: CASSSPGTGVYNEQFF. For the CDR3, the DNA is TGCGCCAGCAGTTCTCCCGGGACAGGGGTATACAATGAGCAGTTCTTC.

This clone was picked up one time. This chain links TRBV7-8 with TRBJ2-5; 15 bases agree with TRBD2. V was pared by 2 bases and J by 4 bases, with 8 bases of the junction left unmatched. The CDR3 contains 18 residues. CDR1 SGHVS and CDR2 FQNEAQ come from the germline V gene. Here the CDR3 reads CASSLRTSGGAARETQYF. The CDR3 DNA is TGTGCCAGCAGCTTAAGGACTAGCGGGGGGGCCGCGCGAGAGACCCAGTACTTC.

The chain joins TRBV19 to TRBJ1-2; D uncertain. Trimming left V 3 bases short and J 8 bases short, with 13 bases between. The CDR3 extends over 13 amino acids. The germline CDR1 and CDR2 sequences are LNHDA and SQIVND (reference sequence). CDR3 loop: CASSIRQFAGYTF. The CDR3 nucleotides are TGTGCCAGTAGTATCAGGCAGTTCGCAGGCTACACCTTC. The full variable domain, rest sourced from reference TRBV19 and TRBJ1-2, is DGGITQSPKYLFRKEGQNVTLSCEQNLNHDAMYWYRQDPGQGLRLIYYSQIVNDFQKGDIAEGYSVSREKKESFPLTVTSAQKNPTAFYLCASSIRQFAGYTFGSGTRLTVV.

The chain couples TRBV10-3 to TRBJ2-5; possibly TRBD1 for D (6 bases). The CDR3 runs 14 residues. The ends were cut back, 8 bases at V and 0 bases at J, with 13 bases in the middle. The germline V gene has CDR1 ENHRY and CDR2 SYGVKD. The DNA for the CDR3 is TGTGCCATCGGGGCAGGGGTCCACCAAGAGACCCAGTACTTC. This sequence encodes CAIGAGVHQETQYF.

The chain joins TRBV5-4 to TRBJ2-3, with a tentative D call TRBD1 (5 bases). Deletions cut 2 bases from V and 4 bases from J, with 17 bases between. The CDR3 consists of 16 residues. CDR1 SGHNT and CDR2 YYREEE come from the germline V gene (reference sequence). The CDR3 coding sequence is TGTGCCAGCAGCTTCCGTTCGGGCAGGGCGGCAGATACGCAGTATTTT. It encodes CASSFRSGRAADTQYF.

The V gene is TRBV11-2, the J gene TRBJ1-4, with D perhaps TRBD1 (5 bases). The CDR3 is 15 residues long. Germline V lookup: CDR1 SGHAT, CDR2 FQNNGV. Trimming stripped 1 base from V and 6 bases from J, with 12 bases between. The CDR3 sequence: CASSLVAGWDEKLFF. The CDR3 DNA is TGTGCCAGCAGCTTAGTTGCAGGGTGGGATGAAAAACTGTTTTTT.

V and J are TRBV7-3 and TRBJ2-3; D may be TRBD2 (5 bases). Germline V gene lookup returns CDR1 SGHTA and CDR2 FQGTGA. The ends were cut back, 4 bases at V and 8 bases at J, with 10 bases in the middle. CDR3 length equals 12 residues. The CDR3 nucleotides read TGTGCCAGCAGCTCCGCCGCGGGTACGCAGTATTTT. It encodes CASSSAAGTQYF.

This clone has a single count. V usage is TRBV7-2 and J usage is TRBJ2-4; D possibly corresponds to TRBD2 (5 bases). Germline CDR1 and CDR2: SGHTA and FQGNSA. The CDR3 length is 16 residues. The V end was cut by 5 bases, the J end by 1 base, with 15 bases between. Here the CDR3 reads CASSTRGSSAKNIQYF. DNA for the CDR3: TGTGCCAGCAGCACCCGTGGGAGCTCGGCCAAAAACATTCAGTACTTC. The full variable domain, in which reference TRBV7-2 and TRBJ2-4 provide the parts outside the CDR3, is GAGVSQSPSNKVTEKGKDVELRCDPISGHTALYWYRQSLGQGLEFLIYFQGNSAPDKSGLPSDRFSAERTGGSVSTLTIQRTQQEDSAVYLCASSTRGSSAKNIQYFGAGTRLSVL.

The rearrangement joins TRBV18 to TRBJ1-2, with D perhaps TRBD1 (6 bases). Germline values: CDR1 KGHSH, CDR2 LQKENI. V was clipped by 2 bases and J by 4 bases, with 20 bases between them. This CDR3 contains 17 residues. The CDR3 DNA reads TGTGCCAGCTCACCAAGGCAGACAGGCGAAACGGCCTATGGCTACACCTTC. Its protein is CASSPRQTGETAYGYTF.

The chain employs TRBV7-2 and TRBJ2-5; D unclear. Deletions cut 5 bases from V and 2 bases from J, with 3 bases between. Looked up from germline, CDR1 is SGHTA and CDR2 is FQGNSA. The CDR3 length is 11 residues. CDR3 bases: TGTGCCAGCAGCCATCAAGAGACCCAGTACTTC. It translates to CASSHQETQYF.

The chain is built from TRBV4-2 and TRBJ2-3, with a possible D match to TRBD2 (7 bases). V was shortened by 5 bases and J by 2 bases, with 17 bases between the two germline ends. CDR1 and CDR2 from the germline V gene are LGHNA and YNFKEQ. The length of the CDR3 is 16 residues. CDR3 nucleotides: TGTGCCAGCAGCTATTATGAGGGGGGGGACACAGATACGCAGTATTTT. It specifies CASSYYEGGDTDTQYF.

This chain connects TRBV6-6 to TRBJ2-4; 8 bases match TRBD1. The V and J ends lost 5 bases and 7 bases, in that order; junction bases with no gene match: 10. The CDR3 loop spans 15 amino acids. Germline CDR1 reads MNHNY; CDR2 reads SVGAGI (reference sequence). For the CDR3, the DNA is TGTGCCAGCAGTCCCCGGACAGGGAGGAGGAACATTCAGTACTTC. Encoded protein: CASSPRTGRRNIQYF.

The chain employs TRBV10-3 and TRBJ2-2, with D possibly matching TRBD1 (6 bases). V was trimmed by 4 bases and J by 1 base, leaving 7 bases between them. CDR3 length: 14 amino acids. Germline CDR1 reads ENHRY; CDR2 reads SYGVKD. DNA for the CDR3: TGTGCCATCAGTGCCAGGGGGAACACCGGGGAGCTGTTTTTT. It specifies CAISARGNTGELFF.

This clone appeared once. The chain links TRBV7-2 to TRBJ2-7; no clear D. The germline CDR1 and CDR2 sequences are SGHTA and FQGNSA. The CDR3 extends over 15 amino acids. V was shortened by 0 bases and J by 3 bases, with 12 bases between the two germline ends. The CDR3: CASSLAGQAYYEQYF. CDR3 DNA sequence: TGTGCCAGCAGCTTAGCAGGCCAGGCTTACTACGAGCAGTACTTC.

The chain employs TRBV20-1 and TRBJ2-4, with D unclear. The germline V gene has CDR1 DFQATT and CDR2 SNEGSKA (reference sequence). This CDR3 region has 14 residues. V was shortened by 3 bases and J by 1 base, with 10 bases between the two germline ends. The CDR3 bases are TGCAGTGCTAGTGTGGCTAGGGCCAAAAACATTCAGTACTTC. Translated: CSASVARAKNIQYF.

The chain is built from TRBV18 and TRBJ2-5, with TRBD1 matching over 11 bases. The CDR3 extends over 16 amino acids. Trimming took 3 bases from V and 2 from J; bases not matched to a gene: 5. CDR1 KGHSH and CDR2 LQKENI come from the germline V gene. CDR3 sequence reads: CASSPGTGGNQETQYF. In nucleotides, the CDR3 is TGTGCCAGCTCACCGGGGACAGGGGGAAATCAAGAGACCCAGTACTTC.

In its sample, this clone was seen a few times. In DNA, the CDR3 is TGTGCCTGGAGTGTACAGGGCGGGCGGAATGAGCAGTTCTTC. Its translation is CAWSVQGGRNEQFF. The J gene is TRBJ2-1, the V gene TRBV30; D may be TRBD1 (6 bases). Deletions cut 0 bases from V and 7 bases from J, with 13 bases between. CDR1 and CDR2 (germline): GTSNPN, SVGIG (reference sequence). This CDR3 is built from 14 residues.

The chain recombines TRBV12-3 or TRBV12-4 with TRBJ2-2; D call uncertain. This CDR3 has 11 residues. Between the trimmed V and J ends, which lost 10 bases and 3 bases, there was a span of 6 bases. CDR3 sequence reads: CATTDTGELFF. As DNA, the CDR3 is TGTGCCACCACAGACACCGGGGAGCTGTTTTTT.

This chain connects TRBV5-1 to TRBJ1-2, with 7 nucleotides matching TRBD1. Germline values: CDR1 SGHRS, CDR2 YFSETQ. V lost 0 bases to trimming and J lost 8 bases; unmatched junction nucleotides: 16. This CDR3 region has 17 residues. As DNA, the CDR3 is TGCGCCAGCAGCTTGGCCCGCAGGGGGATCCGCCTGGGGGGCTACACCTTC. Its translation: CASSLARRGIRLGGYTF. The full variable domain, its missing parts supplied by reference TRBV5-1 and TRBJ1-2, is KAGVTQTPRYLIKTRGQQVTLSCSPISGHRSVSWYQQTPGQGLQFLFEYFSETQRNKGNFPGRFSGRQFSNSRSEMNVSTLELGDSALYLCASSLARRGIRLGGYTFGSGTRLTVV.

The chain combines TRBV4-2 with TRBJ1-2; D is uncertain. The V end lost 3 bases, the J end lost 4 bases, and 6 bases lay between the germline ends. Germline loops: CDR1 LGHNA, CDR2 YNFKEQ. The CDR3 totals 12 residues. The DNA of the CDR3 is TGTGCCAGCAGCCAGTCCTCCTATGGCTACACCTTC. This gives the protein CASSQSSYGYTF.

Written as DNA, the CDR3 is TGTGCCAGCTCACCACCCTCTGTTTTCCATGAGCAGTTCTTC. It is translated as CASSPPSVFHEQFF. The chain is built from TRBV18 and TRBJ2-1; D not resolved. CDR1 is KGHSH and CDR2 is LQKENI in the germline V gene. The V and J ends lost 0 bases and 8 bases respectively, with 11 bases between them. The CDR3 extends over 14 amino acids.